This T cell receptor beta chain was sequenced during a study of T cells in Graves' hyperthyroidism and ophthalmopathy. RNA transcripts served as the template for amplifying TCR beta CDR3 regions. HTBI primers were used for first-round RT-PCR of the TCR CDR3. TCRdb re-analysed the multiplex PCR reads in MiXCR, keeping a single row per CDR3 protein. The data show approximately 430,000 distinct CDR3 sequences, with 15% to 18% seen just once and about 7.7% held by the top ten. V lost 8 bases and J 4 bases, leaving 23 bases between the germline ends. There are 16 residues in the CDR3. The germline V gene has CDR1 MNHNS and CDR2 SASEGT. Diagnoses were established using clinical symptoms, serum thyroxine and TRAb, thyroid ultrasound and orbital computed tomography.

This TCR derives from a woman between 18 and 30 years old with Graves' hyperthyroidism. The rearrangement links TRBV6-1 to TRBJ1-1; tentative D call: TRBD1 (5 bases). The sequencing input was blood. As DNA, the CDR3 is TGTGCCAGCGCACTTGGGGGGGTCGGGGCAAGCACTGAAGCTTTCTTT. This codes for CASALGGVGASTEAFF.